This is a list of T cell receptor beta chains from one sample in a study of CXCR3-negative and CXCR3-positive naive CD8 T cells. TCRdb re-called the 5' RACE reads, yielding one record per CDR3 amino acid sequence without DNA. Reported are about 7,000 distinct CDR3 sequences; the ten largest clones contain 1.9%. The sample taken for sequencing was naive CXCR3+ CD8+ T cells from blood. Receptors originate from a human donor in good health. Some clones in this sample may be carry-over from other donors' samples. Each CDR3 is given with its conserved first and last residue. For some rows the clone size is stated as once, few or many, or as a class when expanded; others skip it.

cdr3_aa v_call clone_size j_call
CASSLSPSDNEQFF TRBV7-6 NA TRBJ2-1
CASSPNGQGYAEAFF TRBV13 medium-sized TRBJ1-1
CASSAEYSYNEQFF TRBV6-5 NA TRBJ2-1
CSVEAGEVTYEQYF TRBV29-1 NA TRBJ2-7
CASSSSRGQRSYEQYF TRBV5-1 medium-sized TRBJ2-7
CATSVHSGRANEQFF TRBV24-1 medium-sized TRBJ2-1
CSVVKGSSGNTIYF TRBV29-1 medium-sized TRBJ1-3
CASSPRTSGGSYEQYF TRBV13 NA TRBJ2-7
CATSRDRLRLGQPQHF TRBV15 medium-sized TRBJ1-5
CASSLIGQASEGTDTQYF TRBV6-5 NA TRBJ2-3
CASSQDWGASAQPQHF TRBV4-2 medium-sized TRBJ1-5
CASSLTGYNEQFF TRBV7-2 NA TRBJ2-1
CASSFQGTAETQYF TRBV28 NA TRBJ2-5
CASSLGPGREGLETQYF TRBV11-3 medium-sized TRBJ2-5
CASSAGSTGELFF TRBV25-1 NA TRBJ2-2
CASSPGGWNTEAFF TRBV7-8 medium-sized TRBJ1-1
CASSVGQREQYF TRBV11-2 NA TRBJ2-7
CASSSPPGTGAYNEQFF TRBV7-6 NA TRBJ2-1
CSASGTTKYNEQFF TRBV20-1 medium-sized TRBJ2-1
CASSFQGADIPKNIQYF TRBV5-5 NA TRBJ2-4
CASSPLSSGRLNEQFF TRBV19 NA TRBJ2-1
CASSFGGPEQYF TRBV28 medium-sized TRBJ2-7
CASSLFDRPNTGELFF TRBV7-8 NA TRBJ2-2
CASSLWTGEEQYF TRBV7-9 medium-sized TRBJ2-7
CASSPPGLAGLSTDTQYF TRBV11-3 NA TRBJ2-3
CASSQGLSGGYSYNEQFF TRBV3-1 NA TRBJ2-1
CSASPQGGGGTDTQYF TRBV20-1 NA TRBJ2-3
CASSKGVNTEAFF TRBV7-9 medium-sized TRBJ1-1
CASSQDIDTGRTDTQYF TRBV14 NA TRBJ2-3
CASSRLAGALQETQYF TRBV25-1 medium-sized TRBJ2-5
CSVFKGDSTYGYTF TRBV29-1 NA TRBJ1-2
CASSLGGGNEQYF TRBV13 medium-sized TRBJ2-7
CASSWDYSYEQYF TRBV7-9 medium-sized TRBJ2-7
CSVDQGDGYTF TRBV29-1 medium-sized TRBJ1-2
CATSPGQGGFYNEQFF TRBV15 medium-sized TRBJ2-1
CASSYIQGLVGEQYF TRBV6-2/TRBV6-3 medium-sized TRBJ2-7
CASSQDRESNQPQHF TRBV23-1 NA TRBJ1-5
CSALRTTYNEQFF TRBV20-1 medium-sized TRBJ2-1
CATSRDQVARYNEQFF TRBV15 NA TRBJ2-1
CSVPPWGSSSYNEQFF TRBV29-1 medium-sized TRBJ2-1
CASSPSQGGLGDTQYF TRBV7-3 NA TRBJ2-3
CASSSQLANYGYTF TRBV7-9 NA TRBJ1-2
CSASGTDPETQYF TRBV20-1 NA TRBJ2-5
CATSPGLLADTQYF TRBV28 NA TRBJ2-3
CASSLRQGHTDTQYF TRBV5-1 NA TRBJ2-3
CASSDSRDFNYGYTF TRBV9 NA TRBJ1-2
CASSASRSSYNEQFF TRBV19 medium-sized TRBJ2-1
CASSLISTDTQYF TRBV5-5 NA TRBJ2-3
CSVAASGSSYNEQFF TRBV29-1 NA TRBJ2-1
CASSPGLAEETQYF TRBV3-1 NA TRBJ2-5
CASSHLNIGGYGYTF TRBV6-6 medium-sized TRBJ1-2
CASRGRSSYEQYF TRBV28 medium-sized TRBJ2-7